Listed here are 13 T cell receptor beta chains from one sample, sequenced in a study of shared clonotypes between healthy human individuals. Profiled with immunoSEQ multiplex PCR; TCRdb holds only in-frame clones, not every one. The sample yields 2 million to 2.5 million clones, 90% to 95% seen once. The sequenced material came from naive CD4+ T cells from PBMCs. Subset meaning: CD45RA+ positively selected. Source of these receptors: a young man in good health. Some clones in this sample may be carry-over from other donors' samples.

The V gene is TRBV6-1, the J gene TRBJ1-2, with D uncertain. CDR3 length: 15 residues. The germline V and J ends were trimmed by 8 bases and 4 bases, with 20 bases remaining between them. The germline gives CDR1 MNHNS, CDR2 SASEGT. CDR3 bases: TGTGCCAGCCTCGGACGGCCCTCGAGTGGCTATGGCTACACCTTC. Amino acid sequence: CASLGRPSSGYGYTF.

This chain uses TRBV7-9 with TRBJ1-4, with D unclear. Trimming removed 7 bases from V and 5 bases from J, with 11 bases in between. The CDR3 has 13 residues. Germline CDR1 is SEHNR and CDR2 is FQNEAQ (reference sequence). Here the CDR3 reads CASTRRPNEKLFF. The CDR3 DNA reads as TGTGCCAGCACCCGTCGGCCCAATGAAAAACTGTTTTTT.

V and J are TRBV6-1 and TRBJ1-1; D gene ambiguous. With 2 bases removed from V and 7 bases from J, the gap between germline ends came to 14 bases. The CDR3 extends over 14 amino acids. From germline, CDR1 is MNHNS and CDR2 SASEGT. The DNA for the CDR3 is TGTGCCAGCAGTGAAAACCCTTTGTATTTTGAAGCTTTCTTT. Residues: CASSENPLYFEAFF.

This chain connects TRBV6-6 to TRBJ2-3, with D hard to call. Between the trimmed V and J ends, which lost 6 bases and 0 bases, there was a span of 7 bases. The CDR3 loop spans 13 amino acids. CDR1 is MNHNY and CDR2 is SVGAGI in the germline V gene (reference sequence). CDR3 nucleotide sequence: TGTGCCAGCAGAGTACGGAGCACAGATACGCAGTATTTT. This codes for CASRVRSTDTQYF.

The chain has TRBV30 and TRBJ2-3, with a possible D match to TRBD1 (6 bases). The germline CDR1 and CDR2 sequences are GTSNPN and SVGIG (reference sequence). CDR3 length equals 16 residues. The ends were cut back, 5 bases at V and 1 base at J, with 19 bases in the middle. The CDR3 DNA sequence: TGTGCCTGGTATTTCAGGGGCGTCAGAGGCACAGATACGCAGTATTTT. Translation gives CAWYFRGVRGTDTQYF.

This chain links TRBV4-3 with TRBJ2-3; tentatively, D is TRBD1 (5 bases). The CDR3 spans 17 residues. Germline loops: CDR1 LGHNA, CDR2 YSLEER. V was clipped by 1 base and J by 4 bases, with 18 bases between them. Written as DNA, the CDR3 is TGCGCCAGCAGCCAAGCTTGGGGCCCAGAGCGAGCAGATACGCAGTATTTT. Encoded protein: CASSQAWGPERADTQYF.

This chain links TRBV9 with TRBJ2-1; no definite D call. The length of the CDR3 is 16 residues. Trimming removed 0 bases from V and 0 bases from J, with 10 bases in between. Germline V CDR1 and CDR2: SGDLS, YYNGEE. The CDR3 sequence: CASSVGRSFSYNEQFF. CDR3 bases: TGTGCCAGCAGCGTAGGGCGTAGCTTCTCCTACAATGAGCAGTTCTTC.

J is TRBJ2-5 and V is TRBV10-1; TRBD1 matches 7 bases. Germline V gene lookup returns CDR1 WNHNN and CDR2 SYGVQD (reference sequence). The CDR3 has 15 residues. V shed 5 bases and J 1 base; nucleotides not matched to a gene: 7. CDR3 nucleotides: TGCGCCAGCAGTACCGGACAGGTCGGCCAAGAGACCCAGTACTTC. It codes for CASSTGQVGQETQYF.

This chain connects TRBV9 to TRBJ2-7; 8 nucleotides match TRBD1. In germline, CDR1 is SGDLS, CDR2 YYNGEE. Trimming removed 2 bases from V and 1 base from J; junction bases left unmatched: 2. The CDR3 has 14 residues. The CDR3 nucleotides read TGTGCCAGCAGCGTCCGGGACAGGTCCTACGAGCAGTACTTC. Its translation: CASSVRDRSYEQYF.

The CDR3 protein is CASSEFGGGETYNEQFF. The CDR3, as DNA: TGCGCCAGCAGTGAGTTCGGCGGGGGAGAGACCTACAATGAGCAGTTCTTC. V and J are TRBV10-1 and TRBJ2-1; 7 bases line up with TRBD2. This CDR3 is 17 amino acids long. J gave up 2 bases and V 1 base, and 8 bases lay outside the gene matches. CDR1 and CDR2 (germline): WNHNN, SYGVQD (reference sequence).

The V gene is TRBV5-6, the J gene TRBJ1-2, with 7 bases fitting TRBD1. The junction had 9 bases not matched to a gene; V was cut back by 5 bases and J by 5 bases. The V gene's germline CDR1 is SGHDT and CDR2 YYEEEE. This CDR3 has 14 residues. CDR3 sequence reads: CASRRRQGSYGYTF. CDR3 in DNA: TGTGCCAGCAGGAGGAGACAGGGTTCATATGGCTACACCTTC.

This chain uses TRBV7-7 with TRBJ2-3, with D possibly TRBD2 on 5 matching bases. This CDR3 is built from 15 residues. V shed 1 base and J shed 0 bases, with 8 bases lying between them. Per the germline V gene, CDR1 is SSHAT and CDR2 is FNYEAQ (reference sequence). The CDR3 region is CASSLGLQSTDTQYF. The CDR3, as DNA: TGTGCCAGCAGCTTAGGACTACAGAGCACAGATACGCAGTATTTT.

This rearrangement joins TRBV7-3 to TRBJ2-7; 7 nucleotides match TRBD2. After removal of 1 base from V and 5 bases from J, the junction contained 5 bases not matched to a gene. Germline assignment: CDR1 SGHTA and CDR2 FQGTGA. The CDR3 loop spans 14 amino acids. The CDR3, as DNA: TGTGCCAGCAGCTTAAACAGGCTAGCGGACGAGCAGTACTTC. It encodes CASSLNRLADEQYF.